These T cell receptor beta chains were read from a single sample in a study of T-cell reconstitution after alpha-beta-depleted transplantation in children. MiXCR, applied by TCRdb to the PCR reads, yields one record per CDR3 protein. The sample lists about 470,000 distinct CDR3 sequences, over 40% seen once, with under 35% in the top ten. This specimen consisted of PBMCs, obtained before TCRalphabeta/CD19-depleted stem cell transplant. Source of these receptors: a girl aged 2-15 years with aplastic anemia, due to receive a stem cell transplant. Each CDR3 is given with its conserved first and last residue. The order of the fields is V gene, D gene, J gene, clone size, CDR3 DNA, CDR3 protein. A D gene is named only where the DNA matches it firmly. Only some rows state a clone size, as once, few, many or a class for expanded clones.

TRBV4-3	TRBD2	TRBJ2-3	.	TGCGCCAGCAGCCAAGGTCGCCTTAGCGGGAGCGGCGCAGATACGCAGTATTTT	CASSQGRLSGSGADTQYF
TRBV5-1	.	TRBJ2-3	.	TGCGCCAGCAGGGAGCCCACAGATACGCAGTATTTT	CASREPTDTQYF
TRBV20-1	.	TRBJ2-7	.	TGCAGTGCTAGTAGCAGCTACGAGCAGTACTTC	CSASSSYEQYF
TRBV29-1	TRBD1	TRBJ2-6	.	TGCAGCGTTGAGGGACAGGGGGAAGGTGGGGCCAACGTCCTGACTTTC	CSVEGQGEGGANVLTF
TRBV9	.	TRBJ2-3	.	TGTGCCAGCAGCGTAGGGGACCCAGATACGCAGTATTTT	CASSVGDPDTQYF
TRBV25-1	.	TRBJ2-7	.	TGTGCCAGCAGCCCCGGCGGCAGTTCCTACGAGCAGTACTTC	CASSPGGSSYEQYF
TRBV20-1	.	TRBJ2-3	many	TGCAGTGCTCCCTCTACCGAGTTCACAGATACGCAGTATTTT	CSAPSTEFTDTQYF
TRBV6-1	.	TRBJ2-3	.	TGTGCCAGCAGTGAAGCGCCAGGGTACACAGATACGCAGTATTTT	CASSEAPGYTDTQYF
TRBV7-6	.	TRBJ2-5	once	TGTGCCAGCAGCGCCCGAGACTTAAGGGGGATAGGCGGCTCTACTAAGACCCAGTACTTC	CASSARDLRGIGGSTKTQYF
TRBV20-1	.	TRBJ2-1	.	TGCAGTGGAAGCGGAGGGGACAATGAGCAGTTCTTC	CSGSGGDNEQFF
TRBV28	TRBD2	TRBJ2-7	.	TGTGCCAGCAACTCGGGGGGGGCCTACGAGCAGTACTTC	CASNSGGAYEQYF
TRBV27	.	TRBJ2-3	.	TGTGCCAGCAGTTCCTACTCGCCAGATACGCAGTATTTT	CASSSYSPDTQYF
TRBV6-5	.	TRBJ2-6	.	TGTGCCAGCAGTTACTCGGCAGAACGGCGGACTGGGGCCAACGTCCTGACTTTC	CASSYSAERRTGANVLTF
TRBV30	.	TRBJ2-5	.	TGTGCCTGGAGTGTAACTGGCCGGCGAGAGACCCAGTACTTC	CAWSVTGRRETQYF
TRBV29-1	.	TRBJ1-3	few	TGCAGCGTTTCCCAAAGTGGGGGCTCTGGAAACACCATATATTTT	CSVSQSGGSGNTIYF
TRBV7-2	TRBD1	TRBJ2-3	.	TGTGCCAGCAGCTCCGGGACAGGGCGGGATACGCAGTATTTT	CASSSGTGRDTQYF
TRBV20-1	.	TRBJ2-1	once	TGCAGTGCGGGAATAGCGGCCAATTACAATGAGCAGTTCTTC	CSAGIAANYNEQFF
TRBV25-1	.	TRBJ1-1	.	TGTGCCAGCATGAGGGCAACTGAAGCTTTCTTT	CASMRATEAFF
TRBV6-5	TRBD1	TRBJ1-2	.	TGTGCCAGCAGTTCCCCGGGACAGGGCTTTGGCTATGGCTACACCTTC	CASSSPGQGFGYGYTF
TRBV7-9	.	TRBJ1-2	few	TGTGCCAGCAGGCATTGGGACCCCACAGGCGGCTACACCTTC	CASRHWDPTGGYTF
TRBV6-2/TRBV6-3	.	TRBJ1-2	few	TGTGCCAGCAGGAGGACTACAGGAGGTGGCTACACCTTC	CASRRTTGGGYTF
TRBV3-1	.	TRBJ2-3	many	TGTGCCAGCAGCCGAAGGGGCCCCACAGATACGCAGTATTTT	CASSRRGPTDTQYF
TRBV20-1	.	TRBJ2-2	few	TGCAGTGCTAGAGATATTGCAGGGAAGGAAAACACCGGGGAGCTGTTTTTT	CSARDIAGKENTGELFF
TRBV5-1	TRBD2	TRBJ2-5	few	TGCGCCAGCGGACTAGCGGGAGTTGAGACCCAGTACTTC	CASGLAGVETQYF
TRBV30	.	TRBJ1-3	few	TGTGCCTGGAGTGAAGGAACGGCTGGAAACACCATATATTTT	CAWSEGTAGNTIYF
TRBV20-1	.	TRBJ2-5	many	TGCAGTGGGGGAGGCCCTGGACCCCAAGAGACCCAGTACTTC	CSGGGPGPQETQYF
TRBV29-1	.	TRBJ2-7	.	TGCAGCGTTGGAGGTGGTGCCTATTCCTACGAGCAGTACTTC	CSVGGGAYSYEQYF
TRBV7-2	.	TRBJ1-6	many	TGTGCCAGCAGCGGCCAGAGCTCCTATAATTCACCCCTCCACTTT	CASSGQSSYNSPLHF
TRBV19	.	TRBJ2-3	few	TGTGCCAGTAGTGTCCGGGATAACCGCTTTACGCAGTATTTT	CASSVRDNRFTQYF
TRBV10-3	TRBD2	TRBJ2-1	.	TGTGCCATCAGTCCTAGCGGGATTGAGCAGTTCTTC	CAISPSGIEQFF
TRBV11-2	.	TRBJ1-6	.	TGTGCCAGCAGCCCGCCGGGCTCCCTCCGGGATGTGCCCCTCCACTTT	CASSPPGSLRDVPLHF
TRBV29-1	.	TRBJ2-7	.	TGCAGCGTTGAAGGACGGACCTACGAGCAGTACTTC	CSVEGRTYEQYF
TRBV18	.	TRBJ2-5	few	TGTGCCAGCTCGGTTAACCTCCAAGAGACCCAGTACTTC	CASSVNLQETQYF
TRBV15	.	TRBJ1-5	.	TGTGCCACCAGCAAACACTTTAGGGTGGGGAGCAATCAGCCCCAGCATTTT	CATSKHFRVGSNQPQHF
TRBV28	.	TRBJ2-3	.	TGTGCCAGCACCCGAACACCCGGATCCGCAGATACGCAGTATTTT	CASTRTPGSADTQYF
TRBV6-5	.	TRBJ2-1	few	TGTGCCAGCAGTTACCGAACGACCTACAATGAGCAGTTCTTC	CASSYRTTYNEQFF
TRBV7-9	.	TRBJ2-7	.	TGTGCCAGCAGTTATTTAGGCGGACTCTACGAGCAGTACTTC	CASSYLGGLYEQYF
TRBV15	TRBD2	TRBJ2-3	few	TGTGCCACCAGCCGGACTAGCGGGGCCTGGGAGGATACGCAGTATTTT	CATSRTSGAWEDTQYF
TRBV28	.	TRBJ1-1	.	TGTGCCAGCAGTTCACATTCCGGGGGGAACACTGAAGCTTTCTTT	CASSSHSGGNTEAFF
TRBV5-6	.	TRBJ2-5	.	TGTGCCAGCAGTCGGACGGACCAAGAGACCCAGTACTTC	CASSRTDQETQYF
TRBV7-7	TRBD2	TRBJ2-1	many	TGTGCTAGCAGCTCTCAAGCGGGAGGTATCAATGAGCAGTTCTTC	CASSSQAGGINEQFF
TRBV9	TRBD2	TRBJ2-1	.	TGTGCCAGCGGACTAGTTGGCAATGAGCAGTTCTTC	CASGLVGNEQFF
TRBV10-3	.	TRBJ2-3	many	TGTGCCATCAGTCGCGACCCTAGACCCACAGATACGCAGTATTTT	CAISRDPRPTDTQYF
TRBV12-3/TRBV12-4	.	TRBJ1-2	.	TGTGCCAGCAGTATACAGGGTCGGGTTGGCTACACCTTC	CASSIQGRVGYTF
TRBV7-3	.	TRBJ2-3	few	TGTGCCAGCAGCCTAGGTGGGACGGGCCTCACAGATACGCAGTATTTT	CASSLGGTGLTDTQYF
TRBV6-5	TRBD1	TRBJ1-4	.	TGTGCCAGCAGTTCCTACAGGGGCTCTAATGAAAAACTGTTTTTT	CASSSYRGSNEKLFF
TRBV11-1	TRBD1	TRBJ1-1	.	TGTGCCAGCAGCGCCCGACAGGGGGCGGCCACTGAAGCTTTCTTT	CASSARQGAATEAFF